The clone carrying this T cell receptor (beta chain) showed up many times. What it recognizes is unknown. The sample originates from a study of Graves' ophthalmopathy and Graves' hyperthyroidism. General study results and limits: Classification of ophthalmopathy versus stable hyperthyroidism by a 13-signature model yielded about 88% sensitivity and about 81% specificity.

The study amplified TCR beta CDR3 regions using RNA transcripts. RT-PCR with HTBI primers came first, then second-round multiplex PCR. One entry per CDR3 protein results from TCRdb running MiXCR on the multiplex PCR reads. Among 300,000 or so distinct CDR3 sequences listed, about a sixth were seen once. Trimming cost V 6 bases and J 4 bases, with 10 bases left between them. Per the germline V gene, CDR1 is SGHTA and CDR2 is FQGNSA. The CDR3 length is 12 residues. Each donor who had ophthalmopathy showed moderate-to-severe activity, a CAS of ≥3, a NOSPECS of ≥4, and a duration under 3 months. From fresh peripheral blood, roughly 11 ml in volume, the PBMCs were obtained.

The V call is TRBV7-2, the J call TRBJ2-7, with D hard to call. The sequencing input was peripheral blood. The receptor was derived from an adult man with Graves' ophthalmopathy. CDR3 sequence: CASSGPTYEQYF. DNA of the CDR3: TGTGCCAGCAGTGGGCCCACATACGAGCAGTACTTC.